This is a list of T cell receptor beta chains from one sample in a study of cytomegalovirus exposure and HLA in healthy donors. The protocol was immunoSEQ multiplex PCR, while the TCRdb copy is restricted to in-frame clones and leaves out a portion. The top ten hold around 1.6% of the sample, which has about 180,000 clones, 60% to 85% seen once. The sample comprised PBMCs. Receptors were obtained from a man younger than 35 in good health and CMV-seronegative. Both conserved end residues are part of each CDR3. D genes are given only for firm matches. Where a row states a size, it is once, few, many or the class of an expanded clone; other rows omit it.

>TRBV9|NA|NA|TRBJ2-7
CASSVVGIGYEQYF
TGTGCCAGCAGCGTAGTTGGCATCGGGTACGAGCAGTACTTC
>TRBV27|NA|NA|TRBJ2-7
CASSVQGPSYEQYF
TGTGCCAGCAGTGTACAGGGTCCCTCCTACGAGCAGTACTTC
>TRBV19|NA|few|TRBJ1-1
CASSTVPVNTEAFF
TGTGCCAGTAGTACCGTTCCGGTGAACACTGAAGCTTTCTTT
>TRBV6-5|NA|NA|TRBJ1-2
CASSYSSRGMGYGYTF
TGTGCCAGCAGTTACTCGAGTAGGGGAATGGGCTATGGCTACACCTTC
>TRBV7-8|TRBD1|NA|TRBJ2-7
CASSATGGAYEQYF
TGTGCCAGCAGCGCGACAGGGGGTGCCTACGAGCAGTACTTC
>TRBV5-1|NA|NA|TRBJ1-1
CASTGQAPEAFF
TGCGCCAGCACCGGTCAGGCCCCTGAAGCTTTCTTT
>TRBV5-1|NA|NA|TRBJ1-4
CASSSARQSNEKLFF
TGCGCCAGCAGCTCGGCCCGACAGAGTAATGAAAAACTGTTTTTT
>TRBV6-1|NA|few|TRBJ1-2
CASSEGSGGYGYTF
TGTGCCAGCAGTGAAGGATCGGGAGGCTATGGCTACACCTTC
>TRBV6-5|TRBD1|NA|TRBJ2-3
CASSYTRTGNTDTQYF
TGTGCCAGCAGTTACACCAGGACAGGGAATACAGATACGCAGTATTTT
>TRBV7-6|TRBD1|NA|TRBJ1-2
CASRLTGTGAPNYGYTF
TGTGCCAGCAGACTAACCGGGACAGGTGCTCCTAACTATGGCTACACCTTC
>TRBV19|TRBD2|NA|TRBJ2-1
CASSTGGVLAGGGNEQFF
TGTGCCAGTTCGACGGGCGGGGTACTAGCGGGAGGGGGGAATGAGCAGTTCTTC
>TRBV28|TRBD1|NA|TRBJ1-1
CASSLRIGGYARDRGSMNTEAFF
TGTGCCAGCAGTTTGCGTATAGGCGGTTACGCCCGGGACAGGGGATCTATGAACACTGAAGCTTTCTTT
>TRBV29-1|NA|NA|TRBJ2-4
CSAGTISGNIQYF
TGCAGCGCTGGGACAATCTCGGGAAACATTCAGTACTTC
>TRBV6-5|NA|NA|TRBJ2-3
CASSVATSTDTQYF
TGTGCCAGCAGCGTAGCGACCAGCACAGATACGCAGTATTTT
>TRBV5-4|TRBD2|NA|TRBJ2-5
CASSSRTSGETQYF
TGTGCCAGCAGCTCCCGAACTAGCGGTGAGACCCAGTACTTC
>TRBV29-1|NA|NA|TRBJ1-4
CSVGLSTGWERIF
TGCAGCGTTGGGCTGTCAACCGGGTGGGAGAGGATTTTT
>TRBV28|TRBD1|NA|TRBJ1-2
CASRSEGAFGYTF
TGTGCCAGCAGATCAGAGGGGGCGTTTGGCTACACCTTC
>TRBV4-1|NA|once|TRBJ2-7
CASSPDRGSYEQYF
TGCGCCAGCAGCCCTGATAGGGGCTCCTACGAGCAGTACTTC
>TRBV27|NA|NA|TRBJ1-6
CASSPPPGFRRVSLHF
TGTGCCAGCAGTCCCCCCCCAGGGTTCAGGCGTGTGTCCCTCCACTTT
>TRBV7-8|NA|NA|TRBJ1-1
CASSEQGPSGEAFF
TGTGCCAGCAGCGAACAGGGACCCTCTGGCGAAGCTTTCTTT
>TRBV9|TRBD2|few|TRBJ2-3
CASSQRSSGADTQYF
TGTGCCAGCAGCCAACGGAGTAGCGGGGCAGATACGCAGTATTTT
>TRBV7-2|TRBD2|NA|TRBJ2-1
CASSRRVSSGNYNEQFF
TGTGCCAGCAGCCGGCGAGTATCTAGCGGGAACTACAATGAGCAGTTCTTC
>TRBV5-4|TRBD2|NA|TRBJ2-2
CASSLAPGTSGRLGTGELFF
TGTGCCAGCAGCTTGGCCCCCGGGACTAGCGGGAGATTGGGCACCGGGGAGCTGTTTTTT